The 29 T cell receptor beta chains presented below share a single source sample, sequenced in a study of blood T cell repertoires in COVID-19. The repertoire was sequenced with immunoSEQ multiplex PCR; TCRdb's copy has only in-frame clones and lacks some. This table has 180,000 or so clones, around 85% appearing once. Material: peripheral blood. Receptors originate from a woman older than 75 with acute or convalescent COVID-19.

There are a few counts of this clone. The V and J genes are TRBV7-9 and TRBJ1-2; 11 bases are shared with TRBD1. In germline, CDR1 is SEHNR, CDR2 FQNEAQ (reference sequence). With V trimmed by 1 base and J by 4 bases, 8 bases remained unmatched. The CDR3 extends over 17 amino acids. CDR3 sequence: CASSLGTGGEFIYGYTF. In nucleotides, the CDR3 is TGTGCCAGCAGCTTAGGGACAGGGGGCGAATTTATCTATGGCTACACCTTC.

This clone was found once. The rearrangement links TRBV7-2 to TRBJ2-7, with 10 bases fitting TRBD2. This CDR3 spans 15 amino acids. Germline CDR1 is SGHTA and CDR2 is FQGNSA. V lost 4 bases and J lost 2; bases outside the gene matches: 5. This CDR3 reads CASSSIAGGPYEQYF. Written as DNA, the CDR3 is TGTGCCAGCAGCTCCATAGCGGGAGGACCCTACGAGCAGTACTTC.

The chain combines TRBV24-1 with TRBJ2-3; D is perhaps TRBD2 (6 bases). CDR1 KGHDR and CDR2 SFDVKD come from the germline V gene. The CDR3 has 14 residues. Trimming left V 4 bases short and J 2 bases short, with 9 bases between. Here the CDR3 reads CATSDSGHTDTQYF. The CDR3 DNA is TGTGCCACCAGTGACAGCGGGCACACAGATACGCAGTATTTT.

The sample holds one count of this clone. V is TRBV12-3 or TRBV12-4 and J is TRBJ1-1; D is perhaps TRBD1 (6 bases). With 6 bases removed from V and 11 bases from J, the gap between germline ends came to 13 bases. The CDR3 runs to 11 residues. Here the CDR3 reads CASSTTGRAFF. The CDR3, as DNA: TGTGCCAGCAGCACGACAGGAAGGGCTTTCTTT.

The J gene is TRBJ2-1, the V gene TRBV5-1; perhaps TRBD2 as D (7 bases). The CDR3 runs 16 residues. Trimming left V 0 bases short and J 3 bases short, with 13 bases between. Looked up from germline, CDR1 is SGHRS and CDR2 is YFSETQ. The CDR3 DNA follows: TGCGCCAGCAGCTTGGTTCCGGGGGGCAACTACAATGAGCAGTTCTTC. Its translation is CASSLVPGGNYNEQFF.

This chain's CDR3 is CASSLSTAGRGEKLFF. As DNA, the CDR3 is TGTGCCAGCAGCTTATCTACGGCAGGGCGGGGTGAAAAACTGTTTTTT. This rearrangement joins TRBV7-9 to TRBJ1-4, with D possibly TRBD1 on 5 matching bases. The CDR3 is made up of 16 amino acids. Trimming pared 2 bases from V and 7 bases from J, leaving 17 bases between. Germline V gene sequence: CDR1 SEHNR, CDR2 FQNEAQ (reference sequence).

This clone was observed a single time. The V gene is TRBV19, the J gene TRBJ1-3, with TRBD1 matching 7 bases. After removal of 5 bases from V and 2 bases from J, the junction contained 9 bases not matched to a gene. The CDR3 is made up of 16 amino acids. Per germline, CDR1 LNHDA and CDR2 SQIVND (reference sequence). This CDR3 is CASSERGQMAGNTIYF. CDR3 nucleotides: TGTGCCAGTAGTGAGAGGGGGCAGATGGCTGGAAACACCATATATTTT.

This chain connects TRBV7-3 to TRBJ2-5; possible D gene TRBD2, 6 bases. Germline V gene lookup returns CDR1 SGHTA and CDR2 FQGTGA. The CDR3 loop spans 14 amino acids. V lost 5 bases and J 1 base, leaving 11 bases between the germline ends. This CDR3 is CASSPSGVQETQYF. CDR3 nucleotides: TGTGCCAGCAGCCCGTCGGGGGTCCAAGAGACCCAGTACTTC.

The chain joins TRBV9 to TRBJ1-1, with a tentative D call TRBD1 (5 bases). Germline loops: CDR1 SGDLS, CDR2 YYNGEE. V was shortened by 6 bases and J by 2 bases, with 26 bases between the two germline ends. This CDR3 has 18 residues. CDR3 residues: CASILKHSALRGNTEAFF. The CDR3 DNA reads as TGTGCCAGCATCCTTAAACACTCTGCGTTAAGGGGTAACACTGAAGCTTTCTTT.

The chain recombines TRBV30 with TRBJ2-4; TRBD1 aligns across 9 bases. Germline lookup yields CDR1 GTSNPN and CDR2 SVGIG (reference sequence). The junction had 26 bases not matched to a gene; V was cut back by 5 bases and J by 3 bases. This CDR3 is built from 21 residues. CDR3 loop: CAWLARPRTGEVLNVKNIQYF. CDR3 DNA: TGTGCCTGGCTTGCCCGACCAAGGACAGGGGAAGTACTAAATGTCAAAAACATTCAGTACTTC.

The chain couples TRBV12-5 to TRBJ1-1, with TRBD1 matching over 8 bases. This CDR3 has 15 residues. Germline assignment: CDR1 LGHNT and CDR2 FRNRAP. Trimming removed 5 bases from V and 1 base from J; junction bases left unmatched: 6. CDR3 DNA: TGTGCTAGTGGTCTTCGACAGGGGAGGAACACTGAAGCTTTCTTT. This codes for CASGLRQGRNTEAFF. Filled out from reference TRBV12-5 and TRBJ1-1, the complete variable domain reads DARVTQTPRHKVTEMGQEVTMRCQPILGHNTVFWYRQTMMQGLELLAYFRNRAPLDDSGMPKDRFSAEMPDATLATLKIQPSEPRDSAVYFCASGLRQGRNTEAFFGQGTRLTVV.

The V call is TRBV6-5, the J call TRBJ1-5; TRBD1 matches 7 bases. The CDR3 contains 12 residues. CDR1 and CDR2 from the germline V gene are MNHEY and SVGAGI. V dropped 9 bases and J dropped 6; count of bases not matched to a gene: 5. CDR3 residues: CASLQGVQPQHF. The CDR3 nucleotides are TGTGCCAGTCTCCAGGGGGTTCAGCCCCAGCATTTT.

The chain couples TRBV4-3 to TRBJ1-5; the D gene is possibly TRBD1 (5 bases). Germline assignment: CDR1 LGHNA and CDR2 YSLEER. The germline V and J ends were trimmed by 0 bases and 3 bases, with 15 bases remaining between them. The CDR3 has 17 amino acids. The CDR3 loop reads CASSQEVRPGLNQPQHF. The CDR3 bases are TGCGCCAGCAGCCAAGAGGTCAGGCCAGGGCTCAATCAGCCCCAGCATTTT.

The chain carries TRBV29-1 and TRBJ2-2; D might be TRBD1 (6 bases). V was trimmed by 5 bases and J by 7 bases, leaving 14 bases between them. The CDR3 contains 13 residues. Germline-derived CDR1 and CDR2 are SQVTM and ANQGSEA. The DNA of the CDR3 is TGCAGCGTTCAGTGGGGGCGCATCGGGGAGCTGTTTTTT. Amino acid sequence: CSVQWGRIGELFF.

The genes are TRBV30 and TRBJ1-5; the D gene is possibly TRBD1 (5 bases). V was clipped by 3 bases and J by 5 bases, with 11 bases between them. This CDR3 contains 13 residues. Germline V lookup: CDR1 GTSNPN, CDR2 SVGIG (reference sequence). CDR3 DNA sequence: TGTGCCTGGAGCCCCGGGGGTTATCAGCCCCAGCATTTT. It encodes CAWSPGGYQPQHF. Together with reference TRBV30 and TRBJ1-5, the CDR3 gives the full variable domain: SQTIHQWPATLVQPVGSPLSLECTVEGTSNPNLYWYRQAAGRGLQLLFYSVGIGQISSEVPQNLSASRPQDRQFILSSKKLLLSDSGFYLCAWSPGGYQPQHFGDGTRLSIL.

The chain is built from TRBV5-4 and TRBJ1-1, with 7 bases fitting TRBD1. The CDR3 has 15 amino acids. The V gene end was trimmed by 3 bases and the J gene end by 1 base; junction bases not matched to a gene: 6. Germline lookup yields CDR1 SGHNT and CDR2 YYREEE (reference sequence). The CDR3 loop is CASSSAGQPNTEAFF. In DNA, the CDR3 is TGTGCCAGCAGCTCCGCGGGACAGCCGAACACTGAAGCTTTCTTT.

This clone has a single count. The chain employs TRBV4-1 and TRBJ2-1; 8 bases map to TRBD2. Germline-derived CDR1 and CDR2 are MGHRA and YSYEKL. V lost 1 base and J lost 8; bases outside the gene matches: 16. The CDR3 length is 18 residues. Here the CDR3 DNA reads TGCGCCAGCAGCCAAGCTTTAAGGGCGGGGGGCCCTAGATATGAGCAGTTCTTC. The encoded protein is CASSQALRAGGPRYEQFF.

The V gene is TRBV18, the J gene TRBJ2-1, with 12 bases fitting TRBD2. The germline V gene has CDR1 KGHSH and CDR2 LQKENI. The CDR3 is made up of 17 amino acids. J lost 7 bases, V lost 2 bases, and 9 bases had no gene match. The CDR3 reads CASSPSSGGASGNEQFF. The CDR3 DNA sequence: TGTGCCAGCTCACCATCTAGCGGGGGGGCGTCCGGGAATGAGCAGTTCTTC.

CDR3 bases: TGTGCCAGGCAGGGTCAGGGGGCAGGCAATCAGCCCCAGCATTTT. It yields the protein CARQGQGAGNQPQHF. This chain uses TRBV21-1 with TRBJ1-5; the table's TRBD1 call for D was not verified on the DNA. TRBV21-1 is annotated as a pseudogene. This CDR3 comprises 15 residues.

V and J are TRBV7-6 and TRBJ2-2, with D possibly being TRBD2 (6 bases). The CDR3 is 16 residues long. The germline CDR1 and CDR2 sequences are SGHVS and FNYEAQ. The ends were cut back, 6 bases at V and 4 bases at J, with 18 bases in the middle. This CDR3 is CASSLGAGWSTGELFF. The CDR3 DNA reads TGTGCCAGCAGTCTTGGGGCGGGGTGGAGCACCGGGGAGCTGTTTTTT.

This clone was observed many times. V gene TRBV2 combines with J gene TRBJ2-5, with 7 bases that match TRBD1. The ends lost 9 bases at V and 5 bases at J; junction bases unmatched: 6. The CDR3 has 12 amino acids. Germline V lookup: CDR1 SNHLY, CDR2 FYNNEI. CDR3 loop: CASYRGRETQYF. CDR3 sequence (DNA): TGTGCCAGTTACAGGGGCCGGGAGACCCAGTACTTC.

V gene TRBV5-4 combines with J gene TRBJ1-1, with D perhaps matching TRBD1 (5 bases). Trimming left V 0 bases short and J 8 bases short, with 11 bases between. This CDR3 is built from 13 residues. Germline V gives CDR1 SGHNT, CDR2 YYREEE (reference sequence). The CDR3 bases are TGTGCCAGCAGCTTGGAAAGGGGTGTGGAAGCTTTCTTT. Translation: CASSLERGVEAFF.

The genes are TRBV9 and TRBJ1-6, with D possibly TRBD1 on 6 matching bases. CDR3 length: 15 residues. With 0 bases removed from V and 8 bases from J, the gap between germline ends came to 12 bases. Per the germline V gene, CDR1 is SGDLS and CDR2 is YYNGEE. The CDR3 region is CASSVDGGADSPLHF. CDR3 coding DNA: TGTGCCAGCAGCGTAGATGGGGGCGCGGATTCACCCCTCCACTTT.

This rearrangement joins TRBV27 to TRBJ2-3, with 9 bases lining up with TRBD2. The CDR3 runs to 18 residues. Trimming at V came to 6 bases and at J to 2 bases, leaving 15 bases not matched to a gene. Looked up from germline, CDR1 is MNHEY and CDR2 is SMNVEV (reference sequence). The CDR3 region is CASSLGLRRGGLTDTQYF. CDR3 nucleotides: TGTGCCAGCAGCCTGGGGTTACGGCGGGGGGGCCTCACAGATACGCAGTATTTT.

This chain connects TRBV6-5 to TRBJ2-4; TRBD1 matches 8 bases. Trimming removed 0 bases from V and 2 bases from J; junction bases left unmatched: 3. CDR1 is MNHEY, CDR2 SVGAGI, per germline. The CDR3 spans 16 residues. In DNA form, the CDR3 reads TGTGCCAGCAGTTACTCGCAGGGGGCGACCAAAAACATTCAGTACTTC. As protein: CASSYSQGATKNIQYF.

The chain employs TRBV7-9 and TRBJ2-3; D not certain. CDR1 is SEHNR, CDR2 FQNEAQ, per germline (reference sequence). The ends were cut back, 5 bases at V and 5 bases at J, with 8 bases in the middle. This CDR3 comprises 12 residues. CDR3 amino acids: CASSPLRDTQYF. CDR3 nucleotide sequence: TGTGCCAGCAGCCCCCTACGAGATACGCAGTATTTT.

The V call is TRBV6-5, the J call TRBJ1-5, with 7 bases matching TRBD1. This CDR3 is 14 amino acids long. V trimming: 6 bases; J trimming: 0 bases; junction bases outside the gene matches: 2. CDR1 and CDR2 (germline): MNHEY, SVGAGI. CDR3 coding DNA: TGTGCCAGCAGACGGGACAGTAGCAATCAGCCCCAGCATTTT. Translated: CASRRDSSNQPQHF.

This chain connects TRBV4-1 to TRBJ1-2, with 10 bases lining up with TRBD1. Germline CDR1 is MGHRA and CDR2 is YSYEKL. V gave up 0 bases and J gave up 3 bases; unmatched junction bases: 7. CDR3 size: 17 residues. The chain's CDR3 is CASSQDLSGQGYYGYTF. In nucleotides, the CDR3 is TGCGCCAGCAGCCAAGATTTGTCGGGACAGGGGTACTATGGCTACACCTTC.

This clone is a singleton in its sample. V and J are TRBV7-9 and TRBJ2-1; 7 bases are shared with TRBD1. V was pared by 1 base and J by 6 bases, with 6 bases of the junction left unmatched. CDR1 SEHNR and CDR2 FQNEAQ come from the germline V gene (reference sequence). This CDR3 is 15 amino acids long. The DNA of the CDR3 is TGTGCCAGCAGCTTAGGACAGGGTGAGGGCAATGAGCAGTTCTTC. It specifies CASSLGQGEGNEQFF.